These 20 T cell receptor beta chains originate from one sample sequenced in a study of T cell responses to AZD1222 COVID-19 vaccine. Data came from immunoSEQ multiplex PCR; TCRdb stores just in-frame clones and leaves some out. The sample has over 120,000 clones, roughly nine tenths seen once. The sample in question was peripheral blood, obtained 28 days after the second AZD1222 dose. The receptors here all came from an adult who received the AZD1222 COVID-19 vaccine.

The CDR3 here is CASSMGQAYEQYF. The CDR3 DNA sequence: TGTGCCAGTAGTATGGGACAGGCCTACGAGCAGTACTTC. The chain joins TRBV19 to TRBJ2-7, with 8 bases aligning to TRBD1. Per germline, CDR1 LNHDA and CDR2 SQIVND (reference sequence). The CDR3 sequence is 13 residues long. The junction had 0 bases not matched to a gene; V was cut back by 3 bases and J by 2 bases.

The V and J genes are TRBV30 and TRBJ2-7; D may be TRBD1 (5 bases). There are 11 residues in the CDR3. V was clipped by 5 bases and J by 5 bases, with 10 bases between them. Germline CDR1 and CDR2: GTSNPN and SVGIG (reference sequence). The CDR3 sequence: CAWAGSDEQYF. The CDR3 DNA reads TGTGCCTGGGCAGGGTCCGACGAGCAGTACTTC. The full variable domain, rest sourced from reference TRBV30 and TRBJ2-7, is SQTIHQWPATLVQPVGSPLSLECTVEGTSNPNLYWYRQAAGRGLQLLFYSVGIGQISSEVPQNLSASRPQDRQFILSSKKLLLSDSGFYLCAWAGSDEQYFGPGTRLTVT.

The gene calls are TRBV6-5 and TRBJ2-3, with D perhaps matching TRBD2 (6 bases). Trimming cost V 2 bases and J 4 bases, with 13 bases left between them. Germline V lookup: CDR1 MNHEY, CDR2 SVGAGI. This CDR3 region has 15 residues. CDR3 region: CASSYGAGIADTQYF. The CDR3 nucleotides read TGTGCCAGCAGTTACGGGGCGGGGATAGCAGATACGCAGTATTTT.

The J gene is TRBJ2-6, the V gene TRBV4-3; no firm D call. Trimming left V 0 bases short and J 1 base short, with 7 bases between. The CDR3 is 16 amino acids. Germline V gene lookup returns CDR1 LGHNA and CDR2 YSLEER. The CDR3 sequence: CASSQDVRSGANVLTF. The DNA of the CDR3 is TGCGCCAGCAGCCAAGATGTCCGGTCTGGGGCCAACGTCCTGACTTTC.

The chain recombines TRBV7-9 with TRBJ1-1; D is undetermined. CDR1 and CDR2 (germline): SEHNR, FQNEAQ (reference sequence). CDR3 length: 11 amino acids. V was trimmed by 5 bases and J by 3 bases, leaving 4 bases between them. The CDR3 loop reads CASSQDTEAFF. The CDR3 bases are TGTGCCAGCAGCCAAGACACTGAAGCTTTCTTT.

CDR3: CASGLVRDPRTNNSPLHF. Here the CDR3 DNA reads TGTGCTAGTGGTTTGGTCCGGGACCCCCGAACAAATAATTCACCCCTCCACTTT. The rearrangement links TRBV12-5 to TRBJ1-6, with D perhaps TRBD1 (5 bases). This CDR3 contains 18 residues. V was shortened by 0 bases and J by 5 bases, with 17 bases between the two germline ends. The germline CDR1 and CDR2 sequences are LGHNT and FRNRAP.

The chain employs TRBV9 and TRBJ2-3; 11 bases are shared with TRBD1. This CDR3 has 14 amino acids. J gave up 4 bases and V 4 bases, and 2 bases lay outside the gene matches. Germline V lookup: CDR1 SGDLS, CDR2 YYNGEE. CDR3 bases: TGTGCCAGCAGCAGGACAGGGGGCTCAGATACGCAGTATTTT. Translated: CASSRTGGSDTQYF.

This clone was recorded only once. The J gene is TRBJ1-1, the V gene TRBV28; D perhaps matches TRBD1 (6 bases). The length of the CDR3 is 15 residues. V dropped 3 bases and J dropped 3 bases, with 14 bases sitting between them. Germline V lookup: CDR1 MDHEN, CDR2 SYDVKM. In nucleotides, the CDR3 is TGTGCCAGCAGTTTGAATCGGGAGGGGGACACTGAAGCTTTCTTT. Protein product: CASSLNREGDTEAFF. Full variable domain (missing parts from reference TRBV28 and TRBJ1-1): DVKVTQSSRYLVKRTGEKVFLECVQDMDHENMFWYRQDPGLGLRLIYFSYDVKMKEKGDIPEGYSVSREKKERFSLILESASTNQTSMYLCASSLNREGDTEAFFGQGTRLTVV.

The genes are TRBV5-1 and TRBJ2-7; D not certain. The CDR3 consists of 14 residues. CDR1 SGHRS and CDR2 YFSETQ come from the germline V gene. The germline V and J ends were trimmed by 4 bases and 3 bases, with 14 bases remaining between them. CDR3 in amino acids: CASSPGPDSYEQYF. CDR3 DNA sequence: TGCGCCAGCAGCCCGGGCCCGGATAGCTACGAGCAGTACTTC. Full variable domain (outside the CDR3, taken from reference TRBV5-1 and TRBJ2-7): KAGVTQTPRYLIKTRGQQVTLSCSPISGHRSVSWYQQTPGQGLQFLFEYFSETQRNKGNFPGRFSGRQFSNSRSEMNVSTLELGDSALYLCASSPGPDSYEQYFGPGTRLTVT.

V and J are TRBV5-5 and TRBJ1-2, with D uncertain. This CDR3 contains 14 residues. The germline CDR1 and CDR2 sequences are SGHKS and YYEKEE (reference sequence). Between the trimmed V and J ends, which lost 6 bases and 7 bases, there was a span of 19 bases. The CDR3, as DNA: TGTGCCAGCATCCCGGCGTTAGGCCCGCGTGGCTACACCTTC. Protein sequence: CASIPALGPRGYTF.

This chain connects TRBV2 to TRBJ1-2; a possible D gene is TRBD1 (5 bases). Germline assignment: CDR1 SNHLY and CDR2 FYNNEI. Trimming stripped 6 bases from V and 2 bases from J, with 13 bases between. The CDR3 consists of 14 residues. In DNA form, the CDR3 reads TGTGCCAGCAGGGGGATGACAGTCAACTATGGCTACACCTTC. It encodes CASRGMTVNYGYTF. Full variable domain (missing parts from reference TRBV2 and TRBJ1-2): EPEVTQTPSHQVTQMGQEVILRCVPISNHLYFYWYRQILGQKVEFLVSFYNNEISEKSEIFDDQFSVERPDGSNFTLKIRSTKLEDSAMYFCASRGMTVNYGYTFGSGTRLTVV.

The CDR3 protein is CASGGSFSGNTIYF. The CDR3 DNA follows: TGTGCCAGTGGGGGTAGCTTCTCTGGAAACACCATATATTTT. The rearrangement uses TRBV19 and TRBJ1-3; possible D gene TRBD1, 5 bases. Germline V lookup: CDR1 LNHDA, CDR2 SQIVND (reference sequence). V lost 8 bases and J lost 0, with 11 bases in between. The CDR3 runs to 14 residues.

This clone was detected once. The V call is TRBV5-1, the J call TRBJ1-1, with D unresolved. The ends were cut back, 0 bases at V and 5 bases at J, with 14 bases in the middle. CDR1 and CDR2 from the germline V gene are SGHRS and YFSETQ. This CDR3 has 15 residues. This CDR3 reads CASSLAEQRRTEAFF. Written as DNA, the CDR3 is TGCGCCAGCAGCTTGGCCGAACAGCGGAGGACTGAAGCTTTCTTT. Variable domain in full (rest from reference TRBV5-1 and TRBJ1-1): KAGVTQTPRYLIKTRGQQVTLSCSPISGHRSVSWYQQTPGQGLQFLFEYFSETQRNKGNFPGRFSGRQFSNSRSEMNVSTLELGDSALYLCASSLAEQRRTEAFFGQGTRLTVV.

This sequence joins TRBV12-3 or TRBV12-4 and TRBJ1-1; tentative D call: TRBD1 (5 bases). Trimming removed 0 bases at V and 4 bases at J, with 6 bases between. The CDR3 consists of 13 residues. DNA for the CDR3: TGTGCCAGCAGTTTAGCTGGGGGCACTGAAGCTTTCTTT. It encodes CASSLAGGTEAFF.

The chain has TRBV18 and TRBJ2-1; no clear D. V was shortened by 0 bases and J by 9 bases, with 6 bases between the two germline ends. Germline V gene data show CDR1 as KGHSH and CDR2 as LQKENI. There are 12 residues in the CDR3. The CDR3 region has the DNA TGTGCCAGCTCACCACCGTTGGGTGAGCAGTTCTTC. This encodes CASSPPLGEQFF.

The V and J genes are TRBV25-1 and TRBJ2-7; D unresolved. Germline lookup yields CDR1 MGHDK and CDR2 SYGVNS. This CDR3 contains 13 residues. V dropped 4 bases and J dropped 3 bases, with 10 bases sitting between them. DNA of the CDR3: TGTGCCAGCAGTGCCCGGACGGTCTACGAGCAGTACTTC. Translated: CASSARTVYEQYF.

The chain combines TRBV5-4 with TRBJ2-5, with 15 bases matching TRBD2. Per the germline V gene, CDR1 is SGHNT and CDR2 is YYREEE (reference sequence). The junction had 8 bases not matched to a gene; V was cut back by 3 bases and J by 5 bases. The CDR3 extends over 17 amino acids. CDR3 DNA: TGTGCCAGCAGCTCGCCCGGACTAGCGGGAGGGCTGGAGACCCAGTACTTC. Amino acid sequence: CASSSPGLAGGLETQYF.

The chain couples TRBV6-2 or TRBV6-3 to TRBJ2-3; D not resolved. The V and J ends lost 6 bases and 1 base respectively, with 5 bases between them. The CDR3 loop spans 12 amino acids. The germline V gene has CDR1 MNHEY and CDR2 SVGEGT. CDR3 coding DNA: TGTGCCAGCAGCCATCGCACAGATACGCAGTATTTT. Protein sequence: CASSHRTDTQYF.

V and J are TRBV19 and TRBJ1-5; the D is unclear. The V and J ends lost 4 bases and 0 bases respectively, with 10 bases between them. This CDR3 is built from 15 residues. Germline V CDR1 and CDR2: LNHDA, SQIVND (reference sequence). The CDR3 spells CASSTGRSSNQPQHF. The CDR3 bases are TGTGCCAGTAGTACAGGACGGAGTAGCAATCAGCCCCAGCATTTT.

This chain uses TRBV28 with TRBJ1-1; possibly TRBD1 for D (5 bases). The V gene lost 5 bases and the J gene lost 3 bases, with 16 bases spanning the gap. In germline, CDR1 is MDHEN, CDR2 SYDVKM. The CDR3 spans 15 residues. CDR3 bases: TGTGCCAGCAGTCCACCTCGGGCGGGGGACACTGAAGCTTTCTTT. Translation: CASSPPRAGDTEAFF.